The 2 T cell receptor beta chains given below trace back to one sample, sequenced in a study of blood T cells in healthy people across ages. PCR was performed a second time for roughly 7 to 12 cycles using a sample-barcoded 5' primer and a J-beta primer mix. Using its own MiXCR run on the 5' RACE reads, TCRdb lists one record per CDR3 protein. The data show about 1.4 million distinct CDR3 sequences, 55% to 75% seen once. The sample comprised blood. The receptor set was obtained from a man younger than 30 in good health.

The gene calls are TRBV15 and TRBJ1-6; possibly TRBD1 for D (5 bases). Trimming took off 3 bases at V and 7 bases at J, with 7 bases between the two ends. The germline V gene has CDR1 LNHNV and CDR2 YYDKDF (reference sequence). The CDR3 spans 13 residues. CDR3 sequence: CATSREGNSPLHF. Here the CDR3 DNA reads TGTGCCACCAGCAGGGAGGGGAATTCACCCCTCCACTTT.

CDR3 region: CASFGTSGSSGANVLTF. The CDR3 DNA is TGTGCCAGCTTTGGGACTAGCGGCAGCTCTGGGGCCAACGTCCTGACTTTC. J is TRBJ2-6 and V is TRBV27, with 11 positions matching TRBD2. The CDR3 runs 17 residues. Unmatched junction bases numbered 6, after V lost 8 bases and J lost 0 bases. Looked up from germline, CDR1 is MNHEY and CDR2 is SMNVEV (reference sequence).